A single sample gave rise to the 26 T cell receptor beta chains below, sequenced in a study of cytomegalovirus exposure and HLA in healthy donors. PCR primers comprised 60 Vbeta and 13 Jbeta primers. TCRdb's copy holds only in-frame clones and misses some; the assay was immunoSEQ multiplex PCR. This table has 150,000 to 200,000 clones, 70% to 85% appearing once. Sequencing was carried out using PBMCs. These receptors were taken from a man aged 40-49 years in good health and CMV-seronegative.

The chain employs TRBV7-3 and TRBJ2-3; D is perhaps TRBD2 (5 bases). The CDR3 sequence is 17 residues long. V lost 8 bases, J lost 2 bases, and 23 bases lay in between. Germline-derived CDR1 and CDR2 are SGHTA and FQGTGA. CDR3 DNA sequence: TGTGCCAGCCTCGGAGCGATGAGGGATTCCTTCACAGATACGCAGTATTTT. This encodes CASLGAMRDSFTDTQYF.

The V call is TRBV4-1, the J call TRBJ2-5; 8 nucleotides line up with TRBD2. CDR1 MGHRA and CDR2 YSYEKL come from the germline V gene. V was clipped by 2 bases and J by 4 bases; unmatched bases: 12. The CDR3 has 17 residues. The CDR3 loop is CASSQRRPGLVAETQYF. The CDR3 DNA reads TGCGCCAGCAGCCAAAGAAGACCGGGACTAGTTGCAGAGACCCAGTACTTC.

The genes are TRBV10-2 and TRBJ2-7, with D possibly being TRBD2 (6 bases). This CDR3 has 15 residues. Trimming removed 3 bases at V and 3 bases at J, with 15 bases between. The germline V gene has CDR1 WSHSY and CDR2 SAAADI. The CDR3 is CASSERLEGYYEQYF. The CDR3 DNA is TGCGCCAGCAGTGAACGCTTGGAGGGGTACTACGAGCAGTACTTC.

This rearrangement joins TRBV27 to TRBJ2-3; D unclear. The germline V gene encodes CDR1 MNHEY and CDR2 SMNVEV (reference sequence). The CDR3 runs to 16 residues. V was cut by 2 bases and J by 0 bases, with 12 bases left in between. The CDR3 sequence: CASSLLPTSSTDTQYF. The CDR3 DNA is TGTGCCAGCAGTTTACTGCCTACCTCTAGCACAGATACGCAGTATTTT.

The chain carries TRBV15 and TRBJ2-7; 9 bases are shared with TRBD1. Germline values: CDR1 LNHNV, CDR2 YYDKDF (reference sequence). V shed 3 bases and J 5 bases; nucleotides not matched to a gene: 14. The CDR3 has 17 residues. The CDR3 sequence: CATSREKPGQGFNEQYF. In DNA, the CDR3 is TGTGCCACCAGCAGGGAAAAACCGGGACAGGGATTCAACGAGCAGTACTTC.

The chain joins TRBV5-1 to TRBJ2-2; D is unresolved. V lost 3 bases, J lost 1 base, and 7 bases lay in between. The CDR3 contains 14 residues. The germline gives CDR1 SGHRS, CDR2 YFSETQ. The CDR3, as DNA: TGCGCCAGCAGCTCCCCAGAGAACACCGGGGAGCTGTTTTTT. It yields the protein CASSSPENTGELFF.

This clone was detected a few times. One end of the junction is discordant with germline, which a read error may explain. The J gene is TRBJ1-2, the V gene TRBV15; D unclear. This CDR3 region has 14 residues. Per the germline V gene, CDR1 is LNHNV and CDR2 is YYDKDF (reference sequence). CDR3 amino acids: CATSRDRGPNPFSF. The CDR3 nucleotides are TGTGCCACCAGCAGAGATCGAGGCCCAAACCCTTTCTCCTTC.

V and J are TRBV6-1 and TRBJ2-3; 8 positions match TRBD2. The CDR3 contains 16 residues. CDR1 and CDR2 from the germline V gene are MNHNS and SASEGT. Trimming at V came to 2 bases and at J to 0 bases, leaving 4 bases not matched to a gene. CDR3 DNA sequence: TGTGCCAGCAGTGAACGTCGGGGGGGTAGCACAGATACGCAGTATTTT. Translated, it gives CASSERRGGSTDTQYF.

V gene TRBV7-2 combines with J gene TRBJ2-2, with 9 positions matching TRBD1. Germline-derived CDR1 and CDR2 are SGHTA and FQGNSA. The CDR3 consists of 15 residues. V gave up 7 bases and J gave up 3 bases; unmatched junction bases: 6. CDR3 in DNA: TGTGCCAGCAAACAGGGGGCGCAGGACACCGGGGAGCTGTTTTTT. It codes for CASKQGAQDTGELFF.

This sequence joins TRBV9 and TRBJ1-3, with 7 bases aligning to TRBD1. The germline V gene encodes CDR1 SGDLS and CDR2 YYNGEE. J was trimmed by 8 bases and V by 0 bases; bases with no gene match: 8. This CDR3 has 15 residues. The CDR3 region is CASSVDGTVADTIYF. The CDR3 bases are TGTGCCAGCAGCGTAGATGGGACAGTGGCTGACACCATATATTTT.

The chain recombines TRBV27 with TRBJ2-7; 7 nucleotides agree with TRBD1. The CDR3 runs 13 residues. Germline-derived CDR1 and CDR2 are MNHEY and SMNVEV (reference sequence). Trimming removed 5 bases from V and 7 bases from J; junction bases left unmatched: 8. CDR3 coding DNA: TGTGCCAGCAGTGCCCGGGACAGTCTGGAGCAGTACTTC. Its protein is CASSARDSLEQYF.

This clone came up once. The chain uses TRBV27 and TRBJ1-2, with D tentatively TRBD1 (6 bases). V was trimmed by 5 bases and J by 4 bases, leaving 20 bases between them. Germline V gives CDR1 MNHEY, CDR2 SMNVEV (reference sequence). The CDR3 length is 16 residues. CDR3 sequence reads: CASSTKSRGISYGYTF. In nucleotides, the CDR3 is TGTGCCAGCAGTACCAAATCCAGGGGAATTTCCTATGGCTACACCTTC.

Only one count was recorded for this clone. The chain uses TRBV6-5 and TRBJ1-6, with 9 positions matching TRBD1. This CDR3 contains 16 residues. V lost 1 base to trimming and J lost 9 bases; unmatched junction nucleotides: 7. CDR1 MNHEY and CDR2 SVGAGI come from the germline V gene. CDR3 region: CASSYYTGGAGSPLHF. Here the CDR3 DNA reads TGTGCCAGCAGTTACTACACAGGGGGCGCGGGTTCACCCCTCCACTTT.

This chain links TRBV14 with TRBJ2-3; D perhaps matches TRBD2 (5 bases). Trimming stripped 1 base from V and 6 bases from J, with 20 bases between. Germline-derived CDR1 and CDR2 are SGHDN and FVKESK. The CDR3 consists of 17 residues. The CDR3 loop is CASSQGEWVPLGDTQYF. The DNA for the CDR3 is TGTGCCAGCAGCCAAGGGGAGTGGGTCCCCCTGGGGGATACGCAGTATTTT.

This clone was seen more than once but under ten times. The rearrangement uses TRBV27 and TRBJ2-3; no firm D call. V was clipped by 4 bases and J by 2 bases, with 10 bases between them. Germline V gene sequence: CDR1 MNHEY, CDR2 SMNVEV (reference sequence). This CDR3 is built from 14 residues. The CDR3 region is CASSSSTITDTQYF. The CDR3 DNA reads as TGTGCCAGCAGTTCCTCTACTATCACAGATACGCAGTATTTT.

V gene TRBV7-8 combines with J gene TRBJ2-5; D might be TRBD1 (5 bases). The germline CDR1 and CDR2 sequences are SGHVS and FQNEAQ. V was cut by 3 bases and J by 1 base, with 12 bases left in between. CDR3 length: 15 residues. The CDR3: CASSFVADTQETQYF. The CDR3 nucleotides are TGTGCCAGCAGCTTCGTCGCGGACACCCAAGAGACCCAGTACTTC.

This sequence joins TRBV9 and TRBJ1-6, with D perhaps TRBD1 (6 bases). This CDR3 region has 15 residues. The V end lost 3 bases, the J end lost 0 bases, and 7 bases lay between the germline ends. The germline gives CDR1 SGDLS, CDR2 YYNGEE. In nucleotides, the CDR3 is TGTGCCAGCAGCGAACAGGGCTCCTATAATTCACCCCTCCACTTT. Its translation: CASSEQGSYNSPLHF.

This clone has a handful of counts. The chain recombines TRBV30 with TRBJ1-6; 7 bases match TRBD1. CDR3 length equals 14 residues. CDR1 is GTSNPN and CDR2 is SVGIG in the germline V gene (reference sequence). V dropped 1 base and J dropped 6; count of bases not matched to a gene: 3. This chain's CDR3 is CAWSGGQINSPLHF. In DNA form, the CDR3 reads TGTGCCTGGAGTGGGGGACAGATTAATTCACCCCTCCACTTT.

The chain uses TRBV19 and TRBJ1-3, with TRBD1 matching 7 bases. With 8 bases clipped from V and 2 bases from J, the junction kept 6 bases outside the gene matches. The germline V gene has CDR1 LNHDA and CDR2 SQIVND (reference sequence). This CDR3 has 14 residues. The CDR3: CASYTGAAGNTIYF. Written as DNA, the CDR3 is TGTGCCAGTTATACAGGGGCGGCTGGAAACACCATATATTTT.

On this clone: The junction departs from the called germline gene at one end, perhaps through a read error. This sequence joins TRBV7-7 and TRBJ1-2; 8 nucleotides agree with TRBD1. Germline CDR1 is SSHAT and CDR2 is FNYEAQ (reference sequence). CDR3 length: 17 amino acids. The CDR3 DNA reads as TGTGCTAGCAGCCCTCCCCTTCGACAGGGGCTTATCTATGGCTACACCTTC. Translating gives CASSPPLRQGLIYGYTF.

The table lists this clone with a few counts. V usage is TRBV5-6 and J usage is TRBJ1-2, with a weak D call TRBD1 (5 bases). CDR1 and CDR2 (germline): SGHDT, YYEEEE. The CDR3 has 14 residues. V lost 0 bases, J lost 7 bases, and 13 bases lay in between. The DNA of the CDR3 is TGTGCCAGCAGCTTGGATCAGGGTAGAGGTGGCTACACCTTC. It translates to CASSLDQGRGGYTF.

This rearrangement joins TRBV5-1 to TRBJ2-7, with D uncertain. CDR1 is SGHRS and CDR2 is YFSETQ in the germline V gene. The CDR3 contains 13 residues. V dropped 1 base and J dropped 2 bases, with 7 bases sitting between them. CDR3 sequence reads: CASSLSAAYEQYF. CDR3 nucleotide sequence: TGCGCCAGCAGCTTGAGCGCAGCCTACGAGCAGTACTTC.

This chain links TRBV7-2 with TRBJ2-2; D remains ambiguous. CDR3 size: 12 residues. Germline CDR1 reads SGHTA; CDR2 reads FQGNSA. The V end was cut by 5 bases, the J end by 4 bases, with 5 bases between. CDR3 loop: CASSPSTGELFF. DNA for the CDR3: TGTGCCAGCAGCCCATCCACCGGGGAGCTGTTTTTT.

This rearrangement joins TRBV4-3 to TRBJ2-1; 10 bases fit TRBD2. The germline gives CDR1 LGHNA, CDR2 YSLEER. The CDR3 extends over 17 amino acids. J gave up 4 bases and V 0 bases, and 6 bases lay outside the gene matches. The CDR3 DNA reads TGCGCCAGCAGCCAAGATCTAACTAGCGGGGTTTACAATGAGCAGTTCTTC. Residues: CASSQDLTSGVYNEQFF.

CDR3 sequence (DNA): TGTGCCAGCAGCCCCACAAGCGGGTTGCCCTACGAGCAGTACTTC. Its protein is CASSPTSGLPYEQYF. The chain employs TRBV7-3 and TRBJ2-7, with D maybe TRBD2 (6 bases). Germline values: CDR1 SGHTA, CDR2 FQGTGA. The V end lost 5 bases, the J end lost 2 bases, and 16 bases lay between the germline ends. This CDR3 has 15 residues.

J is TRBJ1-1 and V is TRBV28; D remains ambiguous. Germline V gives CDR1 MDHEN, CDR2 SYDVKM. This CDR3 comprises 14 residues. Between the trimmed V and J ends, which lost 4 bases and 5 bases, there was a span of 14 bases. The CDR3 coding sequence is TGTGCCAGCAGTTCGGAGGGTTGGTATACTGAAGCTTTCTTT. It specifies CASSSEGWYTEAFF.